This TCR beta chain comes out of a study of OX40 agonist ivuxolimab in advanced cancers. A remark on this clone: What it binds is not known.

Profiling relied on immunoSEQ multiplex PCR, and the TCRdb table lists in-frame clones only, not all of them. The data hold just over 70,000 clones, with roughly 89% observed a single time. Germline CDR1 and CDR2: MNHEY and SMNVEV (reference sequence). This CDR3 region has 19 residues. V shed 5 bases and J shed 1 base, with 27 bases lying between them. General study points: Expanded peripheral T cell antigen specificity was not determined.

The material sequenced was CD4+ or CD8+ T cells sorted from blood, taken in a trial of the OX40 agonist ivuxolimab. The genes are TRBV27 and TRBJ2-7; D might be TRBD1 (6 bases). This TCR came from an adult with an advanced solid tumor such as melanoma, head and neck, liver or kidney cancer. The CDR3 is CASSLKWATGSLFSYEQYF. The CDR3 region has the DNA TGTGCCAGCAGTCTAAAGTGGGCAACAGGGTCCCTTTTTTCCTACGAGCAGTACTTC.